These T cell receptor beta chains were read from a single sample in a study of identical twins. TCRdb reanalysed the 5' RACE reads using MiXCR and keeps one entry per CDR3 protein. The sample consists of 510,000 or so distinct CDR3 sequences, roughly 15% of them appearing once. In addition, the sample was reused for a study of yellow fever vaccine responses in identical twins.

Sequencing was done on a sample of CD4+ T cells sorted from blood. These receptor sequences come from a woman between 18 and 29 years old in good health. The CDR3 runs from the conserved cysteine through the conserved F or W. The D gene is left open where the match is weak. Clone size appears in some rows only: once, few, many, or a class for an expanded clone.

cdr3_length: 16
d_call: .
clone_size: few
j_call: TRBJ2-2
v_call: TRBV3-1
cdr3_nt: TGTGCCAGCAGCCAAGAAAGGGCAAGGGGATCCGGGGAGCTGTTTTTT
cdr3_aa: CASSQERARGSGELFF

cdr3_length: 12
d_call: .
clone_size: .
j_call: TRBJ2-7
v_call: TRBV12-3/TRBV12-4
cdr3_nt: TGTGCCAGCAGCTATGGACCGGGCGAGCAGTACTTC
cdr3_aa: CASSYGPGEQYF

cdr3_length: 12
d_call: .
clone_size: once
j_call: TRBJ2-3
v_call: TRBV24-1
cdr3_nt: TGTGCCACCAGTGATCCCGGGGGGCCGCAGTATTTT
cdr3_aa: CATSDPGGPQYF

cdr3_length: 14
d_call: .
clone_size: .
j_call: TRBJ2-3
v_call: TRBV18
cdr3_nt: TGTGCCAGCTCACCAGTAGCCGGGGTGGATACGCAGTATTTT
cdr3_aa: CASSPVAGVDTQYF

cdr3_length: 12
d_call: .
clone_size: .
j_call: TRBJ2-7
v_call: TRBV10-3
cdr3_nt: TGTGCCATCAGAGACAGTGCTTCCGAGCAGTACTTC
cdr3_aa: CAIRDSASEQYF

cdr3_length: 11
d_call: .
clone_size: few
j_call: TRBJ2-6
v_call: TRBV20-1
cdr3_nt: TGCAGTGCTAGTGGGGCCAACGTCCTGACTTTC
cdr3_aa: CSASGANVLTF

cdr3_length: 13
d_call: TRBD1
clone_size: few
j_call: TRBJ2-7
v_call: TRBV7-9
cdr3_nt: TGTGCCAGCAGCATGGACAGGGGTTACGAGCAGTACTTC
cdr3_aa: CASSMDRGYEQYF

cdr3_length: 16
d_call: TRBD1
clone_size: .
j_call: TRBJ2-5
v_call: TRBV24-1
cdr3_nt: TGTGCCACCAGTGATACACGCAGGACAGGGGGGGAGACCCAGTACTTC
cdr3_aa: CATSDTRRTGGETQYF

cdr3_length: 14
d_call: .
clone_size: few
j_call: TRBJ1-1
v_call: TRBV18
cdr3_nt: TGTGCCAGCTCACCTAGGGTCGGGAACACTGAAGCTTTCTTT
cdr3_aa: CASSPRVGNTEAFF

cdr3_length: 19
d_call: TRBD1
clone_size: .
j_call: TRBJ1-2
v_call: TRBV3-1
cdr3_nt: TGTGCCAGCAGCCAAGAATCCGGACAGGGGGCTTTTTTGCGCTATGGCTACACCTTC
cdr3_aa: CASSQESGQGAFLRYGYTF

cdr3_length: 12
d_call: .
clone_size: few
j_call: TRBJ1-6
v_call: TRBV7-9
cdr3_nt: TGTGCCAGCAGCAGCGCCTACTCACCCCTCCACTTT
cdr3_aa: CASSSAYSPLHF

cdr3_length: 16
d_call: TRBD2
clone_size: .
j_call: TRBJ2-1
v_call: TRBV12-3/TRBV12-4
cdr3_nt: TGTGCCAGCAGCTTCCGACTAGCGGATTCCTACAATGAGCAGTTCTTC
cdr3_aa: CASSFRLADSYNEQFF

cdr3_length: 13
d_call: .
clone_size: .
j_call: TRBJ2-1
v_call: TRBV7-9
cdr3_nt: TGTGCCAGCAGCTTTGAATGGGCGCGCGAGCAGTTCTTC
cdr3_aa: CASSFEWAREQFF

cdr3_length: 15
d_call: .
clone_size: .
j_call: TRBJ2-7
v_call: TRBV6-1
cdr3_nt: TGTGCCAGCAGCCGGGGAGTCTCCCTGGCCTACGAGCAGTACTTC
cdr3_aa: CASSRGVSLAYEQYF

cdr3_length: 16
d_call: TRBD2
clone_size: many
j_call: TRBJ2-1
v_call: TRBV24-1
cdr3_nt: TGTGCCACCAGTGGAAGTGTGGCGGGGGGGCTCCATGAGCAGTTCTTC
cdr3_aa: CATSGSVAGGLHEQFF

cdr3_length: 12
d_call: .
clone_size: few
j_call: TRBJ2-1
v_call: TRBV29-1
cdr3_nt: TGCAGCGCCCAGGGGGGGGGGAATGAGCAGTTCTTC
cdr3_aa: CSAQGGGNEQFF

cdr3_length: 15
d_call: .
clone_size: .
j_call: TRBJ2-1
v_call: TRBV20-1
cdr3_nt: TGCAGTGCCACAAGTGCGTTCAGCTCCTACAATGAGCAGTTCTTC
cdr3_aa: CSATSAFSSYNEQFF

cdr3_length: 15
d_call: TRBD1
clone_size: .
j_call: TRBJ2-3
v_call: TRBV20-1
cdr3_nt: TGCAGTGCTAGAGCTTCGGGACAGGGCACAGATACGCAGTATTTT
cdr3_aa: CSARASGQGTDTQYF

cdr3_length: 19
d_call: TRBD1
clone_size: few
j_call: TRBJ2-1
v_call: TRBV4-1
cdr3_nt: TGCGCCAGCAGCCAAGATTGGGCCCGACAGGGAAACTCCTACAATGAGCAGTTCTTC
cdr3_aa: CASSQDWARQGNSYNEQFF

cdr3_length: 14
d_call: TRBD1
clone_size: few
j_call: TRBJ2-7
v_call: TRBV3-1
cdr3_nt: TGTGCCAGCAGCCGGGACAGGGGGTACTACGAGCAGTACTTC
cdr3_aa: CASSRDRGYYEQYF

cdr3_length: 15
d_call: TRBD1
clone_size: many
j_call: TRBJ2-3
v_call: TRBV5-5
cdr3_nt: TGTGCCAGCAGCTTGGGGGACAGGGGCACAGATACGCAGTATTTT
cdr3_aa: CASSLGDRGTDTQYF

cdr3_length: 14
d_call: .
clone_size: few
j_call: TRBJ1-4
v_call: TRBV3-1
cdr3_nt: TGTGCCAGCAGCCAAGGCCTCGGGCGGGAAAAACTGTTTTTT
cdr3_aa: CASSQGLGREKLFF

cdr3_length: 16
d_call: TRBD2
clone_size: once
j_call: TRBJ2-3
v_call: TRBV20-1
cdr3_nt: TGCAGTGCTAAGGGTTGGGCGCGGGGGGTTACAGATACGCAGTATTTT
cdr3_aa: CSAKGWARGVTDTQYF

cdr3_length: 15
d_call: .
clone_size: .
j_call: TRBJ2-2
v_call: TRBV7-6
cdr3_nt: TGTGCCAGCAGCTTACGTACACAGAACACCGGGGAGCTGTTTTTT
cdr3_aa: CASSLRTQNTGELFF

cdr3_length: 15
d_call: TRBD2
clone_size: many
j_call: TRBJ2-1
v_call: TRBV5-1
cdr3_nt: TGCGCCAGCAGCTTGGCGGGAGGGCCAGGGAATGAGCAGTTCTTC
cdr3_aa: CASSLAGGPGNEQFF

cdr3_length: 11
d_call: TRBD1
clone_size: .
j_call: TRBJ1-1
v_call: TRBV20-1
cdr3_nt: TGCAGTCAGGGGGATGGGCTTGAAGCTTTCTTT
cdr3_aa: CSQGDGLEAFF